These 28 T cell receptor beta chains share one sample of origin, sequenced in a study of blood T cell repertoires in COVID-19. TCRdb's copy holds only in-frame clones and misses some; the assay was immunoSEQ multiplex PCR. The sample has around 500,000 clones, roughly 90% seen once. Sequenced material: PBMCs or T cells enriched from blood (not recorded which). The receptor source for this set is a woman in her 40s who had recovered from COVID-19.

The chain joins TRBV11-3 to TRBJ1-6, with 7 bases lining up with TRBD1. V lost 4 bases to trimming and J lost 10 bases; unmatched junction nucleotides: 7. This CDR3 comprises 14 residues. The germline CDR1 and CDR2 sequences are SGHNT and YENEEA. The CDR3 reads CASSSDRLPSPLHF. DNA for the CDR3: TGTGCCAGCAGCTCGGACAGGTTGCCGTCACCCCTCCACTTT.

This chain uses TRBV5-4 with TRBJ1-4; 7 nucleotides line up with TRBD1. Looked up from germline, CDR1 is SGHNT and CDR2 is YYREEE (reference sequence). V shed 1 base and J 4 bases; nucleotides not matched to a gene: 4. There are 15 residues in the CDR3. CDR3 region: CASSLPGQNNEKLFF. Here the CDR3 DNA reads TGTGCCAGCAGCTTGCCGGGACAGAATAATGAAAAACTGTTTTTT. Filled out from reference TRBV5-4 and TRBJ1-4, the complete variable domain reads ETGVTQSPTHLIKTRGQQVTLRCSSQSGHNTVSWYQQALGQGPQFIFQYYREEENGRGNFPPRFSGLQFPNYSSELNVNALELDDSALYLCASSLPGQNNEKLFFGSGTQLSVL.

The V and J genes are TRBV9 and TRBJ2-3; D not resolved. This CDR3 spans 13 amino acids. Germline V gene lookup returns CDR1 SGDLS and CDR2 YYNGEE. Trimming shortened V by 3 bases and J by 1 base, and 6 bases separated the two germline ends. The CDR3 region has the DNA TGTGCCAGCAGCGGTCCGGGCACAGATACGCAGTATTTT. Translated: CASSGPGTDTQYF.

This clone was counted a few times. The V gene is TRBV5-4, the J gene TRBJ2-7; 10 nucleotides line up with TRBD1. Germline-derived CDR1 and CDR2 are SGHNT and YYREEE (reference sequence). V was clipped by 4 bases and J by 3 bases; unmatched bases: 10. The CDR3 has 16 residues. CDR3 DNA sequence: TGTGCCAGCAGCCCCGCCGGGACAGGGGCAGTCTACGAGCAGTACTTC. Protein: CASSPAGTGAVYEQYF.

The chain has TRBV2 and TRBJ2-2, with 10 bases lining up with TRBD1. Germline V CDR1 and CDR2: SNHLY, FYNNEI. V shed 6 bases and J 7 bases; nucleotides not matched to a gene: 8. The CDR3 is 15 residues long. CDR3 coding DNA: TGTGCCAGCAGGGGGGACAGGGGAGGATTCGGGGAGCTGTTTTTT. Protein product: CASRGDRGGFGELFF.

The chain employs TRBV11-2 and TRBJ2-3; D gene unclear. The CDR3 extends over 15 amino acids. V shed 5 bases and J shed 0 bases, with 12 bases lying between them. Germline V gives CDR1 SGHAT, CDR2 FQNNGV. The chain's CDR3 is CASSVTVTSTDTQYF. CDR3 DNA sequence: TGTGCCAGCAGCGTCACAGTTACTAGCACAGATACGCAGTATTTT.

This chain connects TRBV21-1 to TRBJ2-1; TRBD2, the D gene given by the table, was not confirmed from the DNA. TRBV21-1 is an annotated pseudogene. This CDR3 has 16 amino acids. The CDR3 protein is CASSASGGTLYNEQFF. The DNA of the CDR3 is TGTGCCAGCAGCGCCTCTGGCGGGACGCTCTACAATGAGCAGTTCTTC.

The V call is TRBV7-2, the J call TRBJ2-5; 11 nucleotides line up with TRBD2. Trimming removed 4 bases from V and 5 bases from J; junction bases left unmatched: 6. The CDR3 runs to 15 residues. CDR1 is SGHTA, CDR2 FQGNSA, per germline. The CDR3 region is CASSSGTSGSETQYF. CDR3 sequence (DNA): TGTGCCAGCAGCTCCGGTACTAGCGGGAGTGAGACCCAGTACTTC.

This clone was recorded only once. The chain recombines TRBV6-6 with TRBJ2-7; maybe TRBD2 (6 bases). Germline V gene data show CDR1 as MNHNY and CDR2 as SVGAGI (reference sequence). V was trimmed by 5 bases and J by 4 bases, leaving 15 bases between them. This CDR3 region has 14 residues. Here the CDR3 reads CASSGDIAGYEQYF. CDR3 in DNA: TGTGCCAGCAGTGGAGACATCGCGGGGTACGAGCAGTACTTC.

With regard to this clone: This CDR3 is also generated by other DNA sequences in the sample. The chain carries TRBV7-2 and TRBJ1-4; 8 positions match TRBD1. This CDR3 region has 14 residues. The junction had 6 bases not matched to a gene; V was cut back by 5 bases and J by 7 bases. Germline V lookup: CDR1 SGHTA, CDR2 FQGNSA. The CDR3 nucleotides are TGTGCCAGCAGCCCACGGACAGGGTCTGAAAAACTGTTTTTT. Protein product: CASSPRTGSEKLFF.

The genes are TRBV2 and TRBJ2-7; weak D call: TRBD1 (6 bases). The CDR3 has 16 residues. Trimming left V 6 bases short and J 4 bases short, with 22 bases between. The germline gives CDR1 SNHLY, CDR2 FYNNEI. CDR3 nucleotide sequence: TGTGCCAGCAGGGGAGCCCTCGGGGACACGGCTTACGAGCAGTACTTC. Translated, it gives CASRGALGDTAYEQYF.

This chain joins TRBV5-8 and TRBJ1-3; D is unresolved. This CDR3 contains 17 residues. Per germline, CDR1 SGHTS and CDR2 YDEGEE. V gave up 3 bases and J gave up 0 bases, with 16 bases separating them. The CDR3 spells CASSWMSGVSSGNTIYF. In DNA, the CDR3 is TGTGCCAGCAGCTGGATGTCGGGTGTAAGCTCTGGAAACACCATATATTTT.

This clone was counted only a few times. The gene calls are TRBV7-2 and TRBJ2-7; 11 positions agree with TRBD2. Germline trimming cut 5 bases from V and 7 bases from J; bases unmatched to any gene: 10. CDR1 SGHTA and CDR2 FQGNSA come from the germline V gene. This CDR3 contains 15 residues. In DNA, the CDR3 is TGTGCCAGCAGCAAGACTAGCGGGATGTCGTGGGAGCAGTACTTC. It codes for CASSKTSGMSWEQYF.

The V gene is TRBV7-9, the J gene TRBJ1-1; D is unresolved. The CDR3 length is 13 residues. Trimming removed 4 bases from V and 4 bases from J, with 10 bases in between. Germline-derived CDR1 and CDR2 are SEHNR and FQNEAQ (reference sequence). The CDR3 region has the DNA TGTGCCAGCAGCTCCCAGGCAGGCACTGAAGCTTTCTTT. Protein product: CASSSQAGTEAFF.

This clone occurred a few times. The chain has TRBV2 and TRBJ1-1, with TRBD1 identical over 7 bases. The CDR3 runs to 14 residues. V lost 7 bases, J lost 1 base, and 6 bases stayed unmatched. Germline V gene sequence: CDR1 SNHLY, CDR2 FYNNEI. The CDR3 spells CASKQQGQNTEAFF. The CDR3 DNA reads as TGTGCCAGCAAGCAACAGGGGCAGAACACTGAAGCTTTCTTT.

V gene TRBV10-2 combines with J gene TRBJ2-7; TRBD1 might be the D (5 bases). V was shortened by 4 bases and J by 2 bases, with 9 bases between the two germline ends. This CDR3 has 13 residues. Germline values: CDR1 WSHSY, CDR2 SAAADI. The CDR3 nucleotides are TGCGCCAGCAGTGGGGGCGTGACCTACGAGCAGTACTTC. Translating it yields CASSGGVTYEQYF.

The chain is built from TRBV14 and TRBJ2-7, with 9 nucleotides matching TRBD1. The V gene's germline CDR1 is SGHDN and CDR2 FVKESK. After removal of 4 bases from V and 2 bases from J, the junction contained 3 bases not matched to a gene. This CDR3 has 14 amino acids. This CDR3 is CASSLGQGPYEQYF. The CDR3 DNA follows: TGTGCCAGCAGCCTTGGACAGGGGCCCTACGAGCAGTACTTC.

V is TRBV5-5 and J is TRBJ2-3; 13 positions agree with TRBD2. Trimming took 5 bases from V and 4 from J; bases not matched to a gene: 7. The CDR3 contains 16 residues. Per germline, CDR1 SGHKS and CDR2 YYEKEE (reference sequence). The CDR3 loop is CASRNGLAGVSDTQYF. The DNA for the CDR3 is TGTGCCAGCAGAAATGGACTAGCGGGAGTTTCAGATACGCAGTATTTT.

This clone was observed once. The chain couples TRBV9 to TRBJ2-1, with 8 positions matching TRBD2. After removal of 0 bases from V and 8 bases from J, the junction contained 7 bases not matched to a gene. From germline, CDR1 is SGDLS and CDR2 YYNGEE. This CDR3 has 15 amino acids. This CDR3 reads CASSVVASGPDEQFF. The CDR3 DNA reads TGTGCCAGCAGCGTAGTGGCTAGCGGGCCGGATGAGCAGTTCTTC.

The rearrangement uses TRBV5-6 and TRBJ1-3, with TRBD1 as a possible D gene (5 bases). The ends were cut back, 2 bases at V and 0 bases at J, with 9 bases in the middle. Germline V gives CDR1 SGHDT, CDR2 YYEEEE. The CDR3 is made up of 15 amino acids. In DNA, the CDR3 is TGTGCCAGCAGCTTTACAGGCTTCTCTGGAAACACCATATATTTT. Translation gives CASSFTGFSGNTIYF.

CDR3 amino acids: CSVVKRLAGGEQYF. In DNA form, the CDR3 reads TGCAGCGTTGTTAAGAGACTAGCGGGGGGAGAGCAGTACTTC. The chain joins TRBV29-1 to TRBJ2-7, with TRBD2 matching over 13 bases. The CDR3 has 14 amino acids. CDR1 and CDR2 from the germline V gene are SQVTM and ANQGSEA. The trim removed 4 bases at V and 7 bases at J, leaving 7 bases unmatched.

The V gene is TRBV19, the J gene TRBJ2-7; 11 bases fit TRBD2. Germline V gene sequence: CDR1 LNHDA, CDR2 SQIVND (reference sequence). The CDR3 contains 15 residues. With 3 bases clipped from V and 3 bases from J, the junction kept 4 bases outside the gene matches. CDR3 coding DNA: TGTGCCAGTAGTATTGGGACTAGCGGAAACTACGAGCAGTACTTC. As protein: CASSIGTSGNYEQYF.

J is TRBJ1-2 and V is TRBV24-1, with no clear D. CDR3 size: 14 residues. In germline, CDR1 is KGHDR, CDR2 SFDVKD. Between the trimmed V and J ends, which lost 3 bases and 3 bases, there was a span of 10 bases. This chain's CDR3 is CATSDIGMDYGYTF. In DNA form, the CDR3 reads TGTGCCACCAGTGATATCGGGATGGACTATGGCTACACCTTC.

In DNA form, the CDR3 reads TGTGCCAGCAGTTTCCGGACAGGGGGCAACTATGGCTACACCTTC. It translates to CASSFRTGGNYGYTF. The chain uses TRBV27 and TRBJ1-2; 11 positions match TRBD1. This CDR3 contains 15 residues. Germline V gene lookup returns CDR1 MNHEY and CDR2 SMNVEV (reference sequence). J lost 2 bases, V lost 3 bases, and 2 bases had no gene match.

The chain is built from TRBV5-5 and TRBJ1-1; TRBD1 agrees at 11 bases. This CDR3 has 14 amino acids. Germline CDR1 and CDR2: SGHKS and YYEKEE (reference sequence). Trimming took 5 bases from V and 8 from J; bases not matched to a gene: 8. The chain's CDR3 is CASRAGTGGLEAFF. CDR3 sequence (DNA): TGTGCCAGCAGGGCCGGGACAGGGGGTTTGGAAGCTTTCTTT.

This clone was recorded a few times. The V call is TRBV18, the J call TRBJ1-3; perhaps TRBD1 as D (6 bases). Trimming left V 7 bases short and J 4 bases short, with 11 bases between. The CDR3 spans 13 residues. The V gene's germline CDR1 is KGHSH and CDR2 LQKENI. In nucleotides, the CDR3 is TGTGCCAGCTTACCGGGACAAGGAAACACCATATATTTT. This sequence encodes CASLPGQGNTIYF.

The rearrangement uses TRBV11-3 and TRBJ1-3, with TRBD1 identical over 9 bases. CDR3 length: 15 amino acids. Trimming at V came to 8 bases and at J to 2 bases, leaving 7 bases not matched to a gene. CDR1 and CDR2 (germline): SGHNT, YENEEA. The CDR3 reads CASRGQGKAGNTIYF. CDR3 coding DNA: TGTGCCAGCCGCGGACAGGGGAAGGCTGGAAACACCATATATTTT.

This chain links TRBV27 with TRBJ1-2; 7 bases fit TRBD1. The germline V gene encodes CDR1 MNHEY and CDR2 SMNVEV (reference sequence). CDR3 length: 14 amino acids. V lost 3 bases to trimming and J lost 3 bases; unmatched junction nucleotides: 4. The CDR3 region is CASSLQQGDYGYTF. The CDR3 DNA reads TGTGCCAGCAGTTTGCAGCAGGGGGACTATGGCTACACCTTC.